This passage covers 9 T cell receptor beta chains from one sample sequenced in a study of blood T cell repertoires in COVID-19. Generated by immunoSEQ multiplex PCR, the TCRdb table keeps only in-frame clones and is missing some. Of about 350,000 clones listed, 88% are singletons. Sequencing input: PBMCs or T cells enriched from blood (not recorded which). Receptor source: a woman between 25 and 40 years old who had been exposed to COVID-19.

This clone was counted between two and nine times. V gene TRBV19 combines with J gene TRBJ1-4; D perhaps matches TRBD1 (6 bases). V gave up 6 bases and J gave up 0 bases, with 20 bases separating them. CDR3 length: 18 residues. CDR1 is LNHDA, CDR2 SQIVND, per germline (reference sequence). The CDR3 loop reads CASSTWDTTTATNEKLFF. The CDR3 DNA reads TGTGCCAGTAGCACTTGGGACACCACAACTGCAACTAATGAAAAACTGTTTTTT. Full variable domain (outside the CDR3, taken from reference TRBV19 and TRBJ1-4): DGGITQSPKYLFRKEGQNVTLSCEQNLNHDAMYWYRQDPGQGLRLIYYSQIVNDFQKGDIAEGYSVSREKKESFPLTVTSAQKNPTAFYLCASSTWDTTTATNEKLFFGSGTQLSVL.

The genes are TRBV3-1 (or the pseudogene TRBV3-2) and TRBJ2-7; possible D gene TRBD1, 5 bases. V was clipped by 4 bases and J by 3 bases, with 19 bases between them. Germline CDR1 and CDR2: LGHDT and YNNKEL (reference sequence). The CDR3 spans 16 residues. The chain's CDR3 is CASSLPGEQAYYEQYF. The DNA of the CDR3 is TGTGCCAGCAGCCTCCCAGGTGAACAGGCCTACTACGAGCAGTACTTC.

This chain connects TRBV5-1 to TRBJ2-5, with TRBD2 matching 7 bases. Losses at the gene ends were 0 bases for V and 1 base for J; bases not matched to a gene: 6. Germline-derived CDR1 and CDR2 are SGHRS and YFSETQ. The CDR3 is 16 amino acids. CDR3 coding DNA: TGCGCCAGCAGCTTGGGGCTAGCGGAGACCCAAGAGACCCAGTACTTC. It encodes CASSLGLAETQETQYF. The whole variable domain, remainder taken from reference TRBV5-1 and TRBJ2-5, is KAGVTQTPRYLIKTRGQQVTLSCSPISGHRSVSWYQQTPGQGLQFLFEYFSETQRNKGNFPGRFSGRQFSNSRSEMNVSTLELGDSALYLCASSLGLAETQETQYFGPGTRLLVL.

The J gene is TRBJ2-3, the V gene TRBV14; TRBD2 aligns across 8 bases. V gave up 0 bases and J gave up 3 bases; unmatched junction bases: 8. The CDR3 has 17 amino acids. Germline V gives CDR1 SGHDN, CDR2 FVKESK. The CDR3 spells CASSQELSGTRTDTQYF. The CDR3 nucleotides read TGTGCCAGCAGCCAAGAGCTTAGCGGGACGCGGACAGATACGCAGTATTTT.

The CDR3 spells CASSEDRTSTDTQYF. DNA of the CDR3: TGCGCCAGCAGTGAGGACAGAACTAGCACAGATACGCAGTATTTT. V usage is TRBV10-1 and J usage is TRBJ2-3, with a possible D match to TRBD1 (5 bases). CDR1 and CDR2 (germline): WNHNN, SYGVQD (reference sequence). This CDR3 is built from 15 residues. V lost 2 bases to trimming and J lost 0 bases, with 9 bases between them.

V and J are TRBV27 and TRBJ2-1; D perhaps matches TRBD2 (6 bases). V lost 0 bases and J lost 5, with 20 bases in between. Germline-derived CDR1 and CDR2 are MNHEY and SMNVEV (reference sequence). The CDR3 spans 18 residues. The CDR3 loop reads CASSLSWGDWIANNEQFF. The CDR3 DNA is TGTGCCAGCAGTTTATCTTGGGGGGACTGGATAGCAAACAATGAGCAGTTCTTC.

V usage is TRBV12-5 and J usage is TRBJ1-1, with 7 bases lining up with TRBD1. The CDR3 totals 14 residues. CDR1 LGHNT and CDR2 FRNRAP come from the germline V gene. The ends lost 5 bases at V and 2 bases at J; junction bases unmatched: 5. The CDR3 reads CASGPRTGNTEAFF. The CDR3 region has the DNA TGTGCTAGTGGTCCAAGGACAGGTAACACTGAAGCTTTCTTT.

The chain combines TRBV7-8 with TRBJ2-7, with TRBD1 matching over 8 bases. The CDR3 spans 16 residues. CDR1 and CDR2 (germline): SGHVS, FQNEAQ. V dropped 5 bases and J dropped 0; count of bases not matched to a gene: 9. The CDR3 reads CASSPRTGQSSYEQYF. The CDR3 DNA reads as TGTGCCAGCAGCCCCCGGACAGGGCAGAGCTCCTACGAGCAGTACTTC.

This chain joins TRBV3-1 (or the pseudogene TRBV3-2) and TRBJ1-2; 7 bases match TRBD1. V trimming: 6 bases; J trimming: 2 bases; junction bases outside the gene matches: 6. The germline CDR1 and CDR2 sequences are LGHDT and YNNKEL (reference sequence). The CDR3 runs 14 residues. CDR3 nucleotide sequence: TGTGCCAGCAGGCGGACAGGCTTGAACTATGGCTACACCTTC. Its translation: CASRRTGLNYGYTF.